The TCR beta chain under discussion was sequenced for a study of shared clonotypes between healthy human individuals. V was cut by 3 bases and J by 3 bases, with 11 bases left in between. CDR1 and CDR2 from the germline V gene are SGHAT and FQNNGV. The CDR3 totals 14 residues. Turning to this clone: The antigen remains undetermined.

Overall study findings and caveats: Rarefaction exposed incomplete sorted-subset sequencing despite large depth. Larger estimated richness was generally seen in naive subsets than in memory subsets.

Terminally differentiated effector memory CD45RA+ cells were excluded from the naive CD8 cells, which were CD45RO-negative and positively selected for CCR7. Genomic DNA of every subset was divided equally among multiple immunoSEQ plates. Some 29,000 T cell genomes (around 190 ng DNA) went into each sorted-subset replicate. The table came from immunoSEQ multiplex PCR; TCRdb's copy has only in-frame clones and leaves some out. The sample carries about 700,000 clones, under 95% recorded once. The sample comprised naive CD8+ T cells sorted from blood. The chain employs TRBV11-2 and TRBJ2-5, with D possibly being TRBD2 (6 bases). This clonotype was obtained from a man under 40 in good health. CDR3 sequence reads: CASSLGGRKETQYF. The CDR3 DNA is TGTGCCAGCAGCTTGGGGGGTAGAAAAGAGACCCAGTACTTC.